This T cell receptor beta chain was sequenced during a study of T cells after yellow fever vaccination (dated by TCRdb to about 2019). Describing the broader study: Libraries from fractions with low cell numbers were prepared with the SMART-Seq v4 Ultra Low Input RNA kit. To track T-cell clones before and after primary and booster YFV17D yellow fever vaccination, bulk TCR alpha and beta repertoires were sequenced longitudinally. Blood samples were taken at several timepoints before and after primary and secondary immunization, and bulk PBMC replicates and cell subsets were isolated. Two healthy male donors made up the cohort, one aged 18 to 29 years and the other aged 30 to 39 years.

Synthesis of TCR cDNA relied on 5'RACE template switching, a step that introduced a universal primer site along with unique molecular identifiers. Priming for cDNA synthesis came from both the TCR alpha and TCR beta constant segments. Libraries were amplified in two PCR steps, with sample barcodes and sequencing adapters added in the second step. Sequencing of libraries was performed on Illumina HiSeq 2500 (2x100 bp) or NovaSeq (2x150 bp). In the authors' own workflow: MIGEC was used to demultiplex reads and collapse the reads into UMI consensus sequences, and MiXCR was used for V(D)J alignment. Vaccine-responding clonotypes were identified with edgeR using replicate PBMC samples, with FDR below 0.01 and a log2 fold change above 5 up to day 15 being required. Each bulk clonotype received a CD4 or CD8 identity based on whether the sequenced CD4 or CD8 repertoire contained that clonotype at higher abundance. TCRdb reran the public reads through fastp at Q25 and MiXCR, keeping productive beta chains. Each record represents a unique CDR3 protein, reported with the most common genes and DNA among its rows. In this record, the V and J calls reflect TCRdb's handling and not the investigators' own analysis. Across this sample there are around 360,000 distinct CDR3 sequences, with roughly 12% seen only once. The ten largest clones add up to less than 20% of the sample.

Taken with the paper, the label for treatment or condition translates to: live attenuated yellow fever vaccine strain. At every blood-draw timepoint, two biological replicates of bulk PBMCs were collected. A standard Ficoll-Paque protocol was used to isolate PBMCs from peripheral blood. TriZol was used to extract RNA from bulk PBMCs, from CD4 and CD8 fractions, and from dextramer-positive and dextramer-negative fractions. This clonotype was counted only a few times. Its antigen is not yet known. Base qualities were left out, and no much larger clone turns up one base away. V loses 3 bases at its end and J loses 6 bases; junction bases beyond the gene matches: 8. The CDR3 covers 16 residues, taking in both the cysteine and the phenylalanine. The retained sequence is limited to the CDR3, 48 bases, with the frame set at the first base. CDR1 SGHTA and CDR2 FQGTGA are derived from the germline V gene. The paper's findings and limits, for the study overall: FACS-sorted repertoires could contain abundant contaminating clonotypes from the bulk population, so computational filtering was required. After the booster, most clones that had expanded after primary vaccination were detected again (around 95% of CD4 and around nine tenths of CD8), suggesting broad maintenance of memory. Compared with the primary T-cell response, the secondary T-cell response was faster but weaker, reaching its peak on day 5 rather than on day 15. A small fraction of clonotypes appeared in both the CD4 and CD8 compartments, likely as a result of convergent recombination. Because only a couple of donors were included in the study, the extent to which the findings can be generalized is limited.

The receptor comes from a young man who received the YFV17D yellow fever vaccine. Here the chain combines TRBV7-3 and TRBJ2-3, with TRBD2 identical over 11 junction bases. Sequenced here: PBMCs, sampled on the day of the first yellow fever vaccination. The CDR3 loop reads CASSLLAGGHTDTQYF. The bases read TGTGCCAGCAGCTTGTTAGCGGGGGGGCATACCGATACGCAGTATTTT.